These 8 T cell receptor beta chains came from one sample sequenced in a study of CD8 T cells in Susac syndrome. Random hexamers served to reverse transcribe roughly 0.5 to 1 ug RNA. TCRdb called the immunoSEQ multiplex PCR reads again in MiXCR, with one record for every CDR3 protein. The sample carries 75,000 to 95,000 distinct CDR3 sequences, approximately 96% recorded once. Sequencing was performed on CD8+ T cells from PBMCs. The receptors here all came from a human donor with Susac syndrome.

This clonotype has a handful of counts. In DNA, the CDR3 is TGTGCCAGCAGCTCCGGGACAGATGAAGCTTTCTTT. This encodes CASSSGTDEAFF. The chain has TRBV9 and TRBJ1-1, with 7 bases that match TRBD1. Germline CDR1 is SGDLS and CDR2 is YYNGEE. The J segment lost 7 bases and the V segment lost 4 bases, leaving 4 bases of the junction unmatched. This CDR3 has 12 residues.

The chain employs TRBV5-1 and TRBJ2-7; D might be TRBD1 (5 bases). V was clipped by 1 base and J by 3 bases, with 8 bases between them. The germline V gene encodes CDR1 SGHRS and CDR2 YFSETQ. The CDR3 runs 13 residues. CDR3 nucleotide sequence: TGCGCCAGCAGCTTGTCAGGGAACTACGAGCAGTACTTC. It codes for CASSLSGNYEQYF.

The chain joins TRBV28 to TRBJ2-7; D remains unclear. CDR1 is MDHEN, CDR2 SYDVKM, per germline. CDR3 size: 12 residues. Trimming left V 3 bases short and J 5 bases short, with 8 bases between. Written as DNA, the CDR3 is TGTGCCAGCAGTTTCAACAAAAACGAGCAGTACTTC. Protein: CASSFNKNEQYF.

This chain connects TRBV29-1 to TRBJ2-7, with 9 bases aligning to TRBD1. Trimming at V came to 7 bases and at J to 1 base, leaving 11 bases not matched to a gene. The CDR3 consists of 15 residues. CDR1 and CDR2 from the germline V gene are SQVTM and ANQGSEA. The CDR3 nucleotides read TGCAGCGCCATACCCGAGACAGGGGGTTCCTACGAGCAGTACTTC. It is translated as CSAIPETGGSYEQYF.

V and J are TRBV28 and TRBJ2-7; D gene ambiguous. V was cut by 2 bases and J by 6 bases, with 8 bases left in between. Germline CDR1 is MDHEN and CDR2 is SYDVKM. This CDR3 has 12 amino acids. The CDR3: CASSLPSFEQYF. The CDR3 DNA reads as TGTGCCAGCAGTTTACCCAGCTTCGAGCAGTACTTC.

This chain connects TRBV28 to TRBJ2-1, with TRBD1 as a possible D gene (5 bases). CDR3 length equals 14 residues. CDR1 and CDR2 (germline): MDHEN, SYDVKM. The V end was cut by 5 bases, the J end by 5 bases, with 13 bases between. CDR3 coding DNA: TGTGCCAGCAGTCCGGACACCGGTGACAATGAGCAGTTCTTC. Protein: CASSPDTGDNEQFF.

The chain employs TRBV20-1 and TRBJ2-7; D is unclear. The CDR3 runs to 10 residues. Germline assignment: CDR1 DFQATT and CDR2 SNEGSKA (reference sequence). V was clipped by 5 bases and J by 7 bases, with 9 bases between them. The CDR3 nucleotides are TGCAGTGCTGCTCAAAGGGAGCAGTACTTC. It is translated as CSAAQREQYF.

The CDR3 sequence is CASSLLEGYEQYF. Here the CDR3 DNA reads TGTGCCAGCAGTTTACTCGAGGGATACGAGCAGTACTTC. This chain links TRBV27 with TRBJ2-7, with a tentative D call TRBD2 (5 bases). With 2 bases removed from V and 4 bases from J, the gap between germline ends came to 9 bases. Germline CDR1 and CDR2: MNHEY and SMNVEV (reference sequence). CDR3 length: 13 residues.